This T cell receptor beta chain came from a study of T-cell reconstitution after alpha-beta-depleted transplantation in children. This clonotype was detected ten times or more. Germline V gives CDR1 GTSNPN, CDR2 SVGIG (reference sequence). J gave up 8 bases and V 4 bases, and 9 bases lay outside the gene matches. This CDR3 is 15 amino acids long. The TCRbeta library incorporated unique molecular identifiers. TCRdb called the PCR reads again in MiXCR, with one record for every CDR3 protein. Counted here are 490,000 or so distinct CDR3 sequences, under 15% occurring once; the ten biggest clones make up about 5.6%.

This receptor was identified in a human donor who donated a stem cell graft to a child with combined immunodeficiency. Sample: PBMCs from the stem cell graft donor, taken from the stem cell graft. This chain uses TRBV30 with TRBJ2-1; 12 bases agree with TRBD2. CDR3 residues: CAWTRLAGASDEQFF. CDR3 in DNA: TGTGCCTGGACCCGACTAGCGGGAGCCTCGGATGAGCAGTTCTTC.